One and the same sample provided the 5 T cell receptor beta chains below, sequenced in a study of blood T cells in healthy people across ages. Then a second PCR, running roughly 7 to 11 cycles, was carried out with a sample-barcoded 5' primer and a J-beta primer mix. TCRdb re-analysed the 5' RACE reads in MiXCR, keeping a single row per CDR3 protein. The data show about 1.1 million distinct CDR3 sequences, 35% to 45% seen once. The sequencing sample was made of blood. The origin of the receptors is a young man in good health.

In its sample, this clonotype was seen a few times. The chain couples TRBV7-9 to TRBJ1-5; the match to TRBD1 covers 7 bases. V dropped 4 bases and J dropped 5; count of bases not matched to a gene: 17. The CDR3 totals 18 residues. Germline V gene data show CDR1 as SEHNR and CDR2 as FQNEAQ (reference sequence). The CDR3: CASSWYYSGQGVYQPQHF. The DNA of the CDR3 is TGTGCCAGCAGCTGGTACTACTCCGGGCAGGGGGTTTATCAGCCCCAGCATTTT.

There are a few counts of this clonotype. The rearrangement joins TRBV15 to TRBJ2-1; 9 positions agree with TRBD1. This CDR3 is 14 amino acids long. With V trimmed by 5 bases and J by 10 bases, 9 bases remained unmatched. The germline V gene encodes CDR1 LNHNV and CDR2 YYDKDF (reference sequence). CDR3 sequence (DNA): TGTGCCACCAGCCTGGGACAGGGTAGGGGCGAGCAGTTCTTC. Encoded protein: CATSLGQGRGEQFF.

V is TRBV20-1 and J is TRBJ2-1; 7 bases map to TRBD2. Germline CDR1 DFQATT, CDR2 SNEGSKA (reference sequence). Trimming at V came to 4 bases and at J to 4 bases, leaving 10 bases not matched to a gene. This CDR3 is 15 amino acids long. The CDR3: CSATGTIGGYNEQFF. CDR3 DNA sequence: TGCAGTGCTACCGGGACTATCGGGGGGTACAATGAGCAGTTCTTC.

J is TRBJ2-2 and V is TRBV6-2 or TRBV6-3; 7 positions agree with TRBD1. The CDR3 runs to 15 residues. Germline loops: CDR1 MNHEY, CDR2 SVGEGT. V gave up 2 bases and J gave up 5 bases; unmatched junction bases: 5. CDR3 in DNA: TGTGCCAGCAGTTACGGGGACAGTTTTACCGGGGAGCTGTTTTTT. Translating it yields CASSYGDSFTGELFF.

This clonotype turned up a few times. The rearrangement links TRBV13 to TRBJ2-7, with no clear D. The germline gives CDR1 PRHDT, CDR2 FYEKMQ (reference sequence). The V end was cut by 0 bases, the J end by 2 bases, with 8 bases between. This CDR3 has 14 residues. The CDR3 region is CASSLGPVAYEQYF. The CDR3 DNA follows: TGTGCCAGCAGCTTAGGTCCAGTCGCCTACGAGCAGTACTTC.